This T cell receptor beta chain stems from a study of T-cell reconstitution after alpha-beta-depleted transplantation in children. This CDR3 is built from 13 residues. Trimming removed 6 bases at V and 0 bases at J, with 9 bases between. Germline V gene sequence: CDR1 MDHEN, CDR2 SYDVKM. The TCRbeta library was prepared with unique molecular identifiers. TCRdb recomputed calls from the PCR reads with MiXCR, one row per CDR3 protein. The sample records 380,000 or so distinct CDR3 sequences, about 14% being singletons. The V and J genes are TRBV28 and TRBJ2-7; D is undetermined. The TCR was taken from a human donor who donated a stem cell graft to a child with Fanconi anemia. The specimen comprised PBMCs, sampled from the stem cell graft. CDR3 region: CASRFQSSYEQYF. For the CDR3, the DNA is TGTGCCAGCAGGTTTCAGTCCTCCTACGAGCAGTACTTC.